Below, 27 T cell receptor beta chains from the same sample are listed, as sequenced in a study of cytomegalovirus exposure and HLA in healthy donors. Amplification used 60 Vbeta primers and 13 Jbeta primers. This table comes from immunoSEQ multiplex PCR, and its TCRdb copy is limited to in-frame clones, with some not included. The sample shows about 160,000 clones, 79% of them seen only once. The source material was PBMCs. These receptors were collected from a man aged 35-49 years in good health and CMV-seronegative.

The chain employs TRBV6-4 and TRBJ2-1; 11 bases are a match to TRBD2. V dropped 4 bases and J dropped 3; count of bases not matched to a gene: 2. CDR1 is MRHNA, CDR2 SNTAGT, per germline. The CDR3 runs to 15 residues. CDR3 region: CASSGTSGHYNEQFF. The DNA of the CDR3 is TGTGCCAGCAGTGGGACTAGCGGGCACTACAATGAGCAGTTCTTC.

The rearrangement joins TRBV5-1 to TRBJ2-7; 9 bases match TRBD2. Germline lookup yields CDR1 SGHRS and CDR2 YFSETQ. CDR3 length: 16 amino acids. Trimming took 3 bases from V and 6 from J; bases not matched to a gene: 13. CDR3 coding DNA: TGCGCCAGCAGCTGGACACCGGGACTAGCTGCCAGCGAGCAGTACTTC. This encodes CASSWTPGLAASEQYF. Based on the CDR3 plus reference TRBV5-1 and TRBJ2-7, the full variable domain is KAGVTQTPRYLIKTRGQQVTLSCSPISGHRSVSWYQQTPGQGLQFLFEYFSETQRNKGNFPGRFSGRQFSNSRSEMNVSTLELGDSALYLCASSWTPGLAASEQYFGPGTRLTVT.

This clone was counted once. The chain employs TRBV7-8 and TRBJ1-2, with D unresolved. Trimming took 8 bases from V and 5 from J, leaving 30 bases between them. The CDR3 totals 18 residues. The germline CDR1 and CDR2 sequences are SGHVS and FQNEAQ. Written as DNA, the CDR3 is TGTGCCAGCCAACCGGGGAGGGCACCTACGCCCCACGCTTATGGCTACACCTTC. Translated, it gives CASQPGRAPTPHAYGYTF.

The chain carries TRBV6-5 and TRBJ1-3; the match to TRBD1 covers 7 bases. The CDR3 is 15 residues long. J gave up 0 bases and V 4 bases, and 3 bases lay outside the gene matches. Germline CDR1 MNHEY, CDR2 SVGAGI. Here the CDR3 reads CASSLTGASGNTIYF. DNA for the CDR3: TGTGCCAGCAGTTTAACAGGGGCCTCTGGAAACACCATATATTTT.

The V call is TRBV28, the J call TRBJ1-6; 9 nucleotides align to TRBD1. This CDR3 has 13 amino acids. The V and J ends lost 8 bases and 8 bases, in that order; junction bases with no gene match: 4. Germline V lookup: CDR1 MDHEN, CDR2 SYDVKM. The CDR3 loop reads CASGTGRDSPLHF. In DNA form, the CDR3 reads TGTGCCAGCGGGACAGGGCGAGATTCACCCCTCCACTTT.

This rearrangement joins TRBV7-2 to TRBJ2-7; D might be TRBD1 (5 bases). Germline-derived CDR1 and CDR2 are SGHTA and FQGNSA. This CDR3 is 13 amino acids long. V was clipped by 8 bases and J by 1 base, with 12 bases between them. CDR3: CASLDRQSYEQYF. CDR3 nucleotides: TGTGCCAGCTTAGATCGACAGTCCTACGAGCAGTACTTC.

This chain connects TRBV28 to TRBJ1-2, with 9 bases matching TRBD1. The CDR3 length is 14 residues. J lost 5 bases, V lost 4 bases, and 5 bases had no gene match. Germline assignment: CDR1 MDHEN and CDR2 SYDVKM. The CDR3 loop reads CASSSGQGRYGYTF. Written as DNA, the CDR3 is TGTGCCAGCAGTTCGGGACAGGGAAGGTATGGCTACACCTTC.

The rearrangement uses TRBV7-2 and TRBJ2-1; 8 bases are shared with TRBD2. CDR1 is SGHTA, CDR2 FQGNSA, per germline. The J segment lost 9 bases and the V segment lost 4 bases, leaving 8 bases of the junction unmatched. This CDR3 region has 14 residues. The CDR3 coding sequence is TGTGCCAGCAGCTACGGGGGGGGGCGGGTTGAGCAGTTCTTC. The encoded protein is CASSYGGGRVEQFF.

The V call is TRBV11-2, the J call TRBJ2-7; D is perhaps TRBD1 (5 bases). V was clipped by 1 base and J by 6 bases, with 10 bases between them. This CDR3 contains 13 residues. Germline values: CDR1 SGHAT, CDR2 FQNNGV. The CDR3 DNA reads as TGTGCCAGCAGCTTAGCCGGTAGGGGCGAGCAGTACTTC. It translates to CASSLAGRGEQYF.

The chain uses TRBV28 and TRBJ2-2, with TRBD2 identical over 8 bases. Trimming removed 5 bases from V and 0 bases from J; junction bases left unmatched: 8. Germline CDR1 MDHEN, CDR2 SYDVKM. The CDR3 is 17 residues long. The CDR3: CASSDPAGGANTGELFF. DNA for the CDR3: TGTGCCAGCAGTGACCCCGCGGGGGGTGCGAACACCGGGGAGCTGTTTTTT. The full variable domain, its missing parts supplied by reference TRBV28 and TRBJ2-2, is DVKVTQSSRYLVKRTGEKVFLECVQDMDHENMFWYRQDPGLGLRLIYFSYDVKMKEKGDIPEGYSVSREKKERFSLILESASTNQTSMYLCASSDPAGGANTGELFFGEGSRLTVL.

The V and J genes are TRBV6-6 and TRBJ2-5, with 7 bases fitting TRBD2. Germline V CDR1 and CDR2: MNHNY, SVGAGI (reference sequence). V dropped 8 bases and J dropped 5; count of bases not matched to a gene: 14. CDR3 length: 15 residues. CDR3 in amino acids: CASRRARQGGETQYF. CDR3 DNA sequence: TGTGCCAGCCGGAGGGCCCGTCAGGGAGGGGAGACCCAGTACTTC.

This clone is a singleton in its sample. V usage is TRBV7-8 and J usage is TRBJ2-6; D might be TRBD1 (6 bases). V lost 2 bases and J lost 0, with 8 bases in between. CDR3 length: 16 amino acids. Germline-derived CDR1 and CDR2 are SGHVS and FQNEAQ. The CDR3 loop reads CASSLSRGSGANVLTF. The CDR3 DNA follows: TGTGCCAGCAGCTTAAGCAGGGGCTCTGGGGCCAACGTCCTGACTTTC.

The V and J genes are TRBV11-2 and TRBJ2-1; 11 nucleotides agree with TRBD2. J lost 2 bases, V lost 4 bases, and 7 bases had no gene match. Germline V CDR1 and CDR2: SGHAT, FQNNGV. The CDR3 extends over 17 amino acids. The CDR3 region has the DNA TGTGCCAGCAGCTCCCGGGCTAGCGGGAGGCCCTACAATGAGCAGTTCTTC. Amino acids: CASSSRASGRPYNEQFF.

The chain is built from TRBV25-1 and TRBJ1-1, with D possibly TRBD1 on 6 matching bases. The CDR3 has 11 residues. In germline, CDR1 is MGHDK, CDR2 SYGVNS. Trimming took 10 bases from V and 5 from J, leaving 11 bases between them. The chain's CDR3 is CATLRGTEAFF. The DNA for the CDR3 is TGTGCCACCCTCAGGGGAACTGAAGCTTTCTTT.

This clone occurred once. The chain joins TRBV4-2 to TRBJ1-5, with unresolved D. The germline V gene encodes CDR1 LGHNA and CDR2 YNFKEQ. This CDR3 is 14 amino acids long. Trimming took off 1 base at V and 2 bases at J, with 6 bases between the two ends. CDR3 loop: CASSQVVGNQPQHF. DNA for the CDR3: TGTGCCAGCAGCCAAGTTGTAGGCAATCAGCCCCAGCATTTT.

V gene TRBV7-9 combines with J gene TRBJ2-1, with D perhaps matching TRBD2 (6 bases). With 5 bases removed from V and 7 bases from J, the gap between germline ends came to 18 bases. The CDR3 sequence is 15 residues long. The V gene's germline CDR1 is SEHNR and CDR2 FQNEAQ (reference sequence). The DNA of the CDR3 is TGTGCCAGCAGCACAGCGGGTGCCCCGCGGAATGAGCAGTTCTTC. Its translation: CASSTAGAPRNEQFF.

CDR3 DNA sequence: TGTGCCAGCAGTTCCTTACTCCCAGATACGCAGTATTTT. This sequence encodes CASSSLLPDTQYF. The chain links TRBV27 to TRBJ2-3, with no clear D. There are 13 residues in the CDR3. Trimming shortened V by 4 bases and J by 4 bases, and 9 bases separated the two germline ends. Per germline, CDR1 MNHEY and CDR2 SMNVEV (reference sequence).

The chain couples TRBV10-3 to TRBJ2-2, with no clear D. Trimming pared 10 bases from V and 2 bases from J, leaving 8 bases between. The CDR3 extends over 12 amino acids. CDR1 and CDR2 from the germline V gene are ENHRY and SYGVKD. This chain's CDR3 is CATQANTGELFF. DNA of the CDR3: TGTGCCACCCAAGCCAACACCGGGGAGCTGTTTTTT.

CDR3 sequence reads: CAIRPDSGKWEQYF. The CDR3 DNA reads as TGTGCCATCAGACCGGACAGTGGGAAATGGGAGCAGTACTTC. The chain joins TRBV10-3 to TRBJ2-7, with a weak D call TRBD1 (6 bases). Germline V gene lookup returns CDR1 ENHRY and CDR2 SYGVKD. The CDR3 totals 14 residues. Trimming cost V 6 bases and J 7 bases, with 19 bases left between them.

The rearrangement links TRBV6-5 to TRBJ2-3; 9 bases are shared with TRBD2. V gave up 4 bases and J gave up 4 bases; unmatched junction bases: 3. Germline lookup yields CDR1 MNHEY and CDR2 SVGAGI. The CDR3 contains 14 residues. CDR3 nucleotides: TGTGCCAGCAGTTTGGGACTAGCCGCAGATACGCAGTATTTT. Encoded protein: CASSLGLAADTQYF.

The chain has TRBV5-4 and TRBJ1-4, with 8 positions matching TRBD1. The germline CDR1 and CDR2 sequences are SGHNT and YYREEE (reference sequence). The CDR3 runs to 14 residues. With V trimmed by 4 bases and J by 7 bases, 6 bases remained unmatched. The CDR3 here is CASSVETGGEKLFF. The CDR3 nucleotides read TGTGCCAGCAGCGTGGAAACAGGGGGTGAAAAACTGTTTTTT.

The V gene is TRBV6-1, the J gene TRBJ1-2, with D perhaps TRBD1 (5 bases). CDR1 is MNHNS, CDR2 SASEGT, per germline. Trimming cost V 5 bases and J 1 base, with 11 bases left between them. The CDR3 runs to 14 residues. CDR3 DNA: TGTGCCAGCAGTCTTACAGGCTTTAACTATGGCTACACCTTC. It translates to CASSLTGFNYGYTF.

The CDR3 sequence is CASSKTGAGANVLTF. The CDR3 DNA sequence: TGTGCCAGCAGTAAGACAGGGGCTGGGGCCAACGTCCTGACTTTC. The chain has TRBV6-6 and TRBJ2-6; 8 nucleotides agree with TRBD1. V lost 5 bases, J lost 2 bases, and 2 bases stayed unmatched. Germline V CDR1 and CDR2: MNHNY, SVGAGI (reference sequence). The CDR3 contains 15 residues.

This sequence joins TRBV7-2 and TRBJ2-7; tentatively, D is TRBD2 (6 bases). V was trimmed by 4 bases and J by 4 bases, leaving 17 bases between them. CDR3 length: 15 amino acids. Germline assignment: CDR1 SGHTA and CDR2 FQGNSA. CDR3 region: CASSSDTLGTYEQYF. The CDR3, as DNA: TGTGCCAGCAGCTCCGACACCTTGGGGACTTACGAGCAGTACTTC.

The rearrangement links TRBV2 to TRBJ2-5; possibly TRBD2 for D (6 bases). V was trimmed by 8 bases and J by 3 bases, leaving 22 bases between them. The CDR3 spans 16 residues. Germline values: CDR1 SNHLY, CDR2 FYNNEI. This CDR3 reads CASVGGPGVGEETQYF. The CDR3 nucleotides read TGTGCCAGCGTGGGGGGACCGGGAGTTGGGGAAGAGACCCAGTACTTC.

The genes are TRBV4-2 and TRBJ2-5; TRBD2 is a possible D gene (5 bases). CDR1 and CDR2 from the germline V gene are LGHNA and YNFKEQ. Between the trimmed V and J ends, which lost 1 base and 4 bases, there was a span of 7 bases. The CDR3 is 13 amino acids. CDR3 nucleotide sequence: TGTGCCAGCAGCCAAGGAGAGGGAGAGACCCAGTACTTC. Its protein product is CASSQGEGETQYF.

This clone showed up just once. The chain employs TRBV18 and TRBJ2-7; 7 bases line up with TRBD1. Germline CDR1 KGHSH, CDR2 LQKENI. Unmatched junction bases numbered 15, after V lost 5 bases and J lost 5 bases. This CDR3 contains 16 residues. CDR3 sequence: CASSTAGGSGGNEQYF. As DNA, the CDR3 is TGTGCCAGCTCAACCGCAGGGGGATCGGGTGGGAACGAGCAGTACTTC.